Shown below are 12 T cell receptor beta chains from a single sample sequenced in a study of T cells in Graves' hyperthyroidism and ophthalmopathy. Using RNA transcripts as the source, TCR beta CDR3 regions were amplified. Primed by the HTBI set, a first-round RT-PCR was run on the TCR CDR3. TCRdb processed the multiplex PCR reads anew with MiXCR; each CDR3 protein has one entry. The sample lists fewer than 450,000 distinct CDR3 sequences, over 12% occurring once. Sequencing used blood. These TCRs come from a woman in her sixties with Graves' ophthalmopathy.

This clonotype was seen many times. CDR3 in DNA: TGTGCCAGCAGCTTGGTAGCAGGAACGTACAATGAGCAGTTCTTC. Residues: CASSLVAGTYNEQFF. The chain links TRBV7-3 to TRBJ2-1, with no clear D. The CDR3 loop spans 15 amino acids. Germline V gives CDR1 SGHTA, CDR2 FQGTGA. V shed 3 bases and J shed 4 bases, with 13 bases lying between them.

The rearrangement links TRBV4-2 to TRBJ2-6; D possibly matches TRBD1 or TRBD2 (7 bases each). V lost 5 bases and J 0 bases, leaving 14 bases between the germline ends. CDR3 length equals 17 residues. The germline V gene encodes CDR1 LGHNA and CDR2 YNFKEQ. In nucleotides, the CDR3 is TGTGCCAGCAGCACAGGGGAGGGGGGCTCTGGGGCCAACGTCCTGACTTTC. This gives the protein CASSTGEGGSGANVLTF.

This clonotype was observed at least ten times. The genes are TRBV3-1 and TRBJ2-7; 14 positions agree with TRBD2. CDR1 LGHDT and CDR2 YNNKEL come from the germline V gene (reference sequence). V lost 9 bases, J lost 6 bases, and 13 bases stayed unmatched. The length of the CDR3 is 16 residues. In DNA form, the CDR3 reads TGTGCCAGTCAAGGAGGGGGACTAGCGGGAGCCTTCGAGCAGTACTTC. It is translated as CASQGGGLAGAFEQYF.

This clonotype was observed many times. The chain joins TRBV30 to TRBJ2-1; D remains unclear. Trimming shortened V by 2 bases and J by 9 bases, and 23 bases separated the two germline ends. Germline V lookup: CDR1 GTSNPN, CDR2 SVGIG (reference sequence). The CDR3 extends over 16 amino acids. This chain's CDR3 is CAWSPWTRPSDGEQFF. In DNA form, the CDR3 reads TGTGCCTGGAGTCCTTGGACCCGCCCGTCAGATGGTGAGCAGTTCTTC.

This clonotype was detected many times. DNA for the CDR3: TGTGCCTGGAGCCGGACAGGGATTGGAGATACGCAGTATTTT. Translated, it gives CAWSRTGIGDTQYF. This chain uses TRBV30 with TRBJ2-3; 8 bases are a match to TRBD1. Germline loops: CDR1 GTSNPN, CDR2 SVGIG (reference sequence). V lost 3 bases, J lost 5 bases, and 7 bases stayed unmatched. The CDR3 runs to 14 residues.

This clonotype came up many times. The chain has TRBV27 and TRBJ1-1; D is uncertain. Trimming cost V 2 bases and J 3 bases, with 7 bases left between them. The CDR3 is made up of 13 amino acids. The germline CDR1 and CDR2 sequences are MNHEY and SMNVEV (reference sequence). The CDR3 DNA reads as TGTGCCAGCAGTTTAGATCTGGACACTGAAGCTTTCTTT. Translating gives CASSLDLDTEAFF.

The V call is TRBV19, the J call TRBJ2-7, with D perhaps TRBD2 (7 bases). The CDR3 consists of 14 residues. The V gene lost 8 bases and the J gene lost 6 bases, with 20 bases spanning the gap. Germline V gives CDR1 LNHDA, CDR2 SQIVND (reference sequence). The CDR3 sequence is CASGPGGLSGEQYF. DNA of the CDR3: TGTGCCAGTGGTCCGGGGGGCTTATCGGGCGAGCAGTACTTC.

In its sample, this clonotype was seen many times. The gene calls are TRBV7-9 and TRBJ2-3, with 11 bases lining up with TRBD2. The CDR3 runs to 14 residues. Trimming cost V 6 bases and J 6 bases; bases outside gene matches: 5. Germline V gene sequence: CDR1 SEHNR, CDR2 FQNEAQ (reference sequence). As DNA, the CDR3 is TGTGCCAGCAGGCCCGGGACTAGCGGTGATACGCAGTATTTT. This encodes CASRPGTSGDTQYF.

About this clonotype itself: A much larger clone lies one base from this, so it may be a read error. The chain has TRBV29-1 and TRBJ2-7; 8 positions agree with TRBD1. With V trimmed by 7 bases and J by 7 bases, 15 bases remained unmatched. The CDR3 runs 14 residues. The germline V gene has CDR1 SQVTM and CDR2 ANQGSEA. The CDR3 reads CSAEGGQERREQYF. The DNA of the CDR3 is TGCAGCGCCGAGGGGGGACAGGAGCGCCGTGAGCAGTACTTC.

V and J are TRBV7-9 and TRBJ2-7; 8 bases line up with TRBD1. The CDR3 consists of 15 residues. The junction had 7 bases not matched to a gene; V was cut back by 3 bases and J by 3 bases. CDR1 and CDR2 (germline): SEHNR, FQNEAQ (reference sequence). The CDR3 loop is CASSFGGQEYYEQYF. CDR3 sequence (DNA): TGTGCCAGCAGCTTTGGGGGACAGGAGTACTACGAGCAGTACTTC.

This clonotype was found many times. The rearrangement links TRBV2 to TRBJ2-3, with TRBD2 matching over 10 bases. J was trimmed by 4 bases and V by 6 bases; bases with no gene match: 10. The CDR3 has 16 amino acids. Germline V gives CDR1 SNHLY, CDR2 FYNNEI. CDR3 bases: TGTGCCAGCAGACGAGCTAGCGGGAGTGCGGCAGATACGCAGTATTTT. Its protein is CASRRASGSAADTQYF. Filled out from reference TRBV2 and TRBJ2-3, the complete variable domain reads EPEVTQTPSHQVTQMGQEVILRCVPISNHLYFYWYRQILGQKVEFLVSFYNNEISEKSEIFDDQFSVERPDGSNFTLKIRSTKLEDSAMYFCASRRASGSAADTQYFGPGTRLTVL.

This clonotype has a handful of counts. This chain links TRBV19 with TRBJ2-7, with 9 bases identical to TRBD1. Losses at the gene ends were 3 bases for V and 2 bases for J; bases not matched to a gene: 2. The CDR3 length is 14 residues. Looked up from germline, CDR1 is LNHDA and CDR2 is SQIVND (reference sequence). CDR3 protein: CASSMGQGAYEQYF. The CDR3, as DNA: TGTGCCAGTAGTATGGGACAGGGCGCCTACGAGCAGTACTTC.